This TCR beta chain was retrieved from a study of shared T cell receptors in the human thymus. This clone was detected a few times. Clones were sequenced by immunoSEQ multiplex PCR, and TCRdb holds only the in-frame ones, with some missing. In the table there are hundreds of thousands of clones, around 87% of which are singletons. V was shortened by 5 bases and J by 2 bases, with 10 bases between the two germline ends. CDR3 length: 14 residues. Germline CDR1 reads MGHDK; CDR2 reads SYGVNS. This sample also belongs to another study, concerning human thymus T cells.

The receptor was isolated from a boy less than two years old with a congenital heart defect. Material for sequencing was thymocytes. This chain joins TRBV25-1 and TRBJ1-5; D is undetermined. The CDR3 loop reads CASSTRSGNQPQHF. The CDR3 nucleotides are TGTGCCAGCAGTACTAGGTCTGGCAATCAGCCCCAGCATTTT. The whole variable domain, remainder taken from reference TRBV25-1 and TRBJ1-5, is EADIYQTPRYLVIGTGKKITLECSQTMGHDKMYWYQQDPGMELHLIHYSYGVNSTEKGDLSSESTVSRIRTEHFPLTLESARPSHTSQYLCASSTRSGNQPQHFGDGTRLSIL.